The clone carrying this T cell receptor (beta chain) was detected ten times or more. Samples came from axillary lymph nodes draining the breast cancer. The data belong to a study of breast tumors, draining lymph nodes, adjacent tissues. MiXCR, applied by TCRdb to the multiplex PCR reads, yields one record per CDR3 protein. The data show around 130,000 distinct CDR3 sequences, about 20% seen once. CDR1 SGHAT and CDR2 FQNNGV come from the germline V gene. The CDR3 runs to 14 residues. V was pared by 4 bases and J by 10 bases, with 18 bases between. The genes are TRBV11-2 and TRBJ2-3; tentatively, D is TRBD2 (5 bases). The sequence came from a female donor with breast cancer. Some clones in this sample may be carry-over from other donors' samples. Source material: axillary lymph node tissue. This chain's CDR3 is CASSSRAADGAQYF. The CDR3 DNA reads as TGTGCCAGCAGCTCCCGGGCCGCGGACGGGGCGCAGTATTTT.